Each of the 17 T cell receptor beta chains below was sequenced from the same sample in a study of shared clonotypes between healthy human individuals. Sequenced by immunoSEQ multiplex PCR; TCRdb stores in-frame clones only, minus some. The data show 180,000 or so clones, with 85% to 95% seen just once and around 0.067% held by the top ten. The specimen was naive CD4+ T cells sorted from blood. The subset is: CD45RA+ positively selected. These receptors originate from a woman aged 25-40 years in good health.

V and J are TRBV7-9 and TRBJ1-1; tentatively, D is TRBD1 (6 bases). Deletions cut 4 bases from V and 3 bases from J, with 15 bases between. Germline CDR1 and CDR2: SEHNR and FQNEAQ (reference sequence). The CDR3 is made up of 15 amino acids. The CDR3 DNA is TGTGCCAGCAGCTCTCGTCCCGGGGGCGACACTGAAGCTTTCTTT. Translation: CASSSRPGGDTEAFF.

The chain links TRBV7-8 to TRBJ2-7; either TRBD1 or TRBD2 may supply D (5 bases each). The CDR3 is 13 amino acids. V was cut by 5 bases and J by 2 bases, with 10 bases left in between. Germline V gives CDR1 SGHVS, CDR2 FQNEAQ. CDR3 in amino acids: CASSPGRTYEQYF. The CDR3 DNA follows: TGTGCCAGCAGCCCGGGACGGACCTACGAGCAGTACTTC.

The rearrangement joins TRBV6-5 to TRBJ2-3, with 7 bases that match TRBD1. J was trimmed by 6 bases and V by 5 bases; bases with no gene match: 8. The CDR3 has 14 residues. CDR1 and CDR2 (germline): MNHEY, SVGAGI. The DNA of the CDR3 is TGTGCCAGCAGTACCCGACAGGGAGCCGATACGCAGTATTTT. This encodes CASSTRQGADTQYF.

V is TRBV9 and J is TRBJ2-4; D uncertain. Germline CDR1 and CDR2: SGDLS and YYNGEE. The length of the CDR3 is 13 residues. V was shortened by 0 bases and J by 0 bases, with 1 base between the two germline ends. The CDR3 DNA reads TGTGCCAGCAGCGTAGAAGCCAAAAACATTCAGTACTTC. It translates to CASSVEAKNIQYF.

V is TRBV7-2 and J is TRBJ1-6; weak D call: TRBD1 (5 bases). The V end was cut by 0 bases, the J end by 10 bases, with 16 bases between. CDR1 and CDR2 from the germline V gene are SGHTA and FQGNSA. CDR3 length: 16 amino acids. CDR3 loop: CASSLARQGLRSPLHF. CDR3 coding DNA: TGTGCCAGCAGCTTAGCGCGGCAGGGTCTTCGGTCACCCCTCCACTTT.

The J gene is TRBJ2-7, the V gene TRBV6-5; D is perhaps TRBD1 (6 bases). Looked up from germline, CDR1 is MNHEY and CDR2 is SVGAGI. V lost 5 bases and J lost 4, with 15 bases in between. The CDR3 spans 14 residues. CDR3 in DNA: TGTGCCAGCAGTAAGGATTACAGGGATTACGAGCAGTACTTC. This gives the protein CASSKDYRDYEQYF.

This clone was recorded once. The sample has other DNA sequences that encode this CDR3 too. V gene TRBV29-1 combines with J gene TRBJ2-7; tentatively, D is TRBD1 (6 bases). CDR3 length: 14 amino acids. With 4 bases removed from V and 3 bases from J, the gap between germline ends came to 16 bases. Germline V gives CDR1 SQVTM, CDR2 ANQGSEA. The CDR3 protein is CSVVTGLLFYEQYF. Here the CDR3 DNA reads TGCAGCGTTGTTACAGGGCTTTTATTCTACGAGCAGTACTTC.

The chain carries TRBV18 and TRBJ2-1, with a tentative D call TRBD2 (6 bases). This CDR3 is 15 amino acids long. CDR1 and CDR2 from the germline V gene are KGHSH and LQKENI. The V end lost 0 bases, the J end lost 4 bases, and 10 bases lay between the germline ends. The CDR3 reads CASSPPWGDYNEQFF. CDR3 sequence (DNA): TGTGCCAGCTCACCACCATGGGGGGATTACAATGAGCAGTTCTTC.

V gene TRBV18 combines with J gene TRBJ1-1, with 7 bases aligning to TRBD1. Germline values: CDR1 KGHSH, CDR2 LQKENI. Trimming took 3 bases from V and 1 from J; bases not matched to a gene: 5. CDR3 length: 15 amino acids. CDR3 nucleotide sequence: TGTGCCAGCTCACCGCCCGGGACAGAGAACACTGAAGCTTTCTTT. It translates to CASSPPGTENTEAFF.

The chain couples TRBV21-1 to TRBJ1-2; the table's D gene call, TRBD1, was not cross checked with the DNA. TRBV21-1 is flagged as a pseudogene. The CDR3 is made up of 15 amino acids. CDR3: CASSKARPGGLGYTF. CDR3 sequence (DNA): TGTGCCAGCAGCAAAGCTAGGCCAGGGGGGTTGGGCTACACCTTC.

V usage is TRBV5-1 and J usage is TRBJ2-5, with D hard to call. The better agreement between TRBJ2-7 and the DNA end casts doubt on the J call. Germline assignment: CDR1 SGHRS and CDR2 YFSETQ. The CDR3 spans 17 residues. The CDR3 coding sequence is TGCGCCAGCAGCTTGTCTACTTCCGGAGCTAGCTCCTACGAGCAGTACTTC. As protein: CASSLSTSGASSYEQYF.

For this clone: Germline and junction disagree at one end, which may indicate a read error. V gene TRBV15 combines with J gene TRBJ2-5; TRBD1 or TRBD2 may be the D gene (5 bases each). The DNA matches TRBJ2-7 better at its end, which makes the J call doubtful. The CDR3 loop spans 16 amino acids. CDR1 and CDR2 (germline): LNHNV, YYDKDF (reference sequence). The DNA of the CDR3 is TGTGCCACCAGTAGAGAGGGGCTAGCTAGCTCCTACGAGCAGTACTTC. Its protein is CATSREGLASSYEQYF.

The chain joins TRBV7-5 to TRBJ1-2; the table's TRBD1 call for D was not verified on the DNA. TRBV7-5 is given as a pseudogene. CDR3 length: 13 amino acids. The CDR3 sequence is CASSPQGVVGYTF. The CDR3 DNA is TGTGCCAGCAGCCCCCAGGGGGTCGTCGGCTACACCTTC.

V is TRBV18 and J is TRBJ2-5; TRBD1 agrees at 11 bases. Trimming took 2 bases from V and 11 from J; bases not matched to a gene: 7. The CDR3 consists of 14 residues. CDR1 KGHSH and CDR2 LQKENI come from the germline V gene. The CDR3 coding sequence is TGTGCCAGCTCACCATCCGGGACAGGGGGGGAGCAGTACTTC. This gives the protein CASSPSGTGGEQYF.

The rearrangement joins TRBV6-4 to TRBJ2-3, with TRBD2 matching 10 bases. The V gene end was trimmed by 0 bases and the J gene end by 3 bases; junction bases not matched to a gene: 15. The CDR3 sequence is 20 residues long. CDR1 MRHNA and CDR2 SNTAGT come from the germline V gene. Here the CDR3 reads CASSDSQSGRAWVRTDTQYF. The CDR3 DNA sequence: TGTGCCAGCAGTGACTCTCAGAGCGGGAGGGCCTGGGTTAGGACAGATACGCAGTATTTT.

The CDR3: CASSFTSGFNEQFF. DNA for the CDR3: TGTGCCAGCAGCTTCACTAGCGGGTTCAATGAGCAGTTCTTC. The chain uses TRBV7-9 and TRBJ2-1, with 9 bases fitting TRBD2. The CDR3 covers 14 residues. The V gene end was trimmed by 3 bases and the J gene end by 6 bases; junction bases not matched to a gene: 3. Germline V gene sequence: CDR1 SEHNR, CDR2 FQNEAQ (reference sequence).

This chain uses TRBV27 with TRBJ2-7; 10 bases match TRBD2. The CDR3 runs 15 residues. Losses at the gene ends were 5 bases for V and 3 bases for J; bases not matched to a gene: 7. Germline V gene lookup returns CDR1 MNHEY and CDR2 SMNVEV (reference sequence). This CDR3 reads CASSNPGLAHYEQYF. DNA for the CDR3: TGTGCCAGCAGTAACCCGGGACTAGCGCACTACGAGCAGTACTTC.